This T cell receptor (beta chain) was recorded in a study of identifying expanded T cells in peripheral blood. This clone was recorded once. The antigen remains undetermined. Collection occurred without any documented infections or immune events in donors. Study-wide findings and caveats: Two-week clone count variance significantly increased as total template count grew. Technical replicates showed around 1.1 changed clones; two weeks approximately 15; four weeks 19.

Sequenced by immunoSEQ multiplex PCR; TCRdb stores in-frame clones only, minus some. The sample has nearly 60,000 clones; approximately 89% are singletons. This TCR was sampled from a person between 18 and 75 years old in good health. Sequenced material: blood.

CDR3 loop: CASSPQGVEDTQYF. In nucleotides, the CDR3 is TGTGCCAGCTCACCACAGGGGGTGGAGGATACGCAGTATTTT. The rearrangement uses TRBV18 and TRBJ2-3, with D possibly TRBD1 on 6 matching bases. Trimming removed 1 base from V and 6 bases from J, with 11 bases in between. The germline CDR1 and CDR2 sequences are KGHSH and LQKENI. The CDR3 length is 14 residues.